Shown below are 12 T cell receptor beta chains from a single sample sequenced in a study of cytomegalovirus exposure and HLA in healthy donors. The PCR used 60 Vbeta and 13 Jbeta primers. Measured with immunoSEQ multiplex PCR; TCRdb has only the in-frame clones, and not every one. This sample carries 150,000 to 200,000 clones, around 75% of them seen once, and the ten largest clones take 6.3%. Sequencing input: PBMCs. The source is a man aged 35 to 55 in good health and CMV-seropositive.

The rearrangement links TRBV5-4 to TRBJ2-5; TRBD1 aligns across 10 bases. The trim removed 2 bases at V and 5 bases at J, leaving 9 bases unmatched. The CDR3 sequence is 16 residues long. Germline V CDR1 and CDR2: SGHNT, YYREEE (reference sequence). CDR3 sequence (DNA): TGTGCCAGCAGCTTCCGGGACAGGGGTGTTTTTGAGACCCAGTACTTC. It translates to CASSFRDRGVFETQYF.

V gene TRBV6-5 combines with J gene TRBJ2-7; D may be TRBD1 (6 bases). With 2 bases removed from V and 2 bases from J, the gap between germline ends came to 10 bases. Germline values: CDR1 MNHEY, CDR2 SVGAGI. The CDR3 spans 14 residues. CDR3 coding DNA: TGTGCCAGCAGTTACCGGACAGCCACCTACGAGCAGTACTTC. Encoded protein: CASSYRTATYEQYF.

The sample holds a few counts of this clone. The chain is built from TRBV28 and TRBJ2-1; TRBD1 might be the D (6 bases). The V end lost 6 bases, the J end lost 9 bases, and 9 bases lay between the germline ends. The CDR3 loop spans 11 amino acids. The germline V gene encodes CDR1 MDHEN and CDR2 SYDVKM. The DNA of the CDR3 is TGTGCCAGCAGACAGGGCGGTGAGCAGTTCTTC. It specifies CASRQGGEQFF. The full variable domain, completed using reference TRBV28 and TRBJ2-1, is DVKVTQSSRYLVKRTGEKVFLECVQDMDHENMFWYRQDPGLGLRLIYFSYDVKMKEKGDIPEGYSVSREKKERFSLILESASTNQTSMYLCASRQGGEQFFGPGTRLTVL.

The chain uses TRBV19 and TRBJ2-6; D unclear. The V gene lost 0 bases and the J gene lost 0 bases, with 12 bases spanning the gap. The germline CDR1 and CDR2 sequences are LNHDA and SQIVND (reference sequence). The CDR3 has 18 amino acids. CDR3 protein: CASSIDKQRISGANVLTF. The DNA of the CDR3 is TGTGCCAGTAGTATAGATAAACAGAGAATCTCTGGGGCCAACGTCCTGACTTTC.

This chain links TRBV18 with TRBJ2-5; D gene unclear. V was pared by 3 bases and J by 2 bases, with 4 bases between. CDR3 length: 12 amino acids. Germline V CDR1 and CDR2: KGHSH, LQKENI. The DNA for the CDR3 is TGTGCCAGCTCACCCAAACAAGAGACCCAGTACTTC. It encodes CASSPKQETQYF. The full variable domain, its missing parts supplied by reference TRBV18 and TRBJ2-5, is NAGVMQNPRHLVRRRGQEARLRCSPMKGHSHVYWYRQLPEEGLKFMVYLQKENIIDESGMPKERFSAEFPKEGPSILRIQQVVRGDSAAYFCASSPKQETQYFGPGTRLLVL.

The CDR3 spells CASSQDSGGGGNTQYF. Written as DNA, the CDR3 is TGCGCCAGCAGCCAAGACTCGGGTGGGGGAGGGAATACGCAGTATTTT. This chain connects TRBV4-3 to TRBJ2-3; TRBD2 matches 7 bases. Per germline, CDR1 LGHNA and CDR2 YSLEER. The CDR3 loop spans 16 amino acids. V was pared by 0 bases and J by 7 bases, with 10 bases of the junction left unmatched.

The CDR3, as DNA: TGTGCCAGCAGCTTAGAGGACAGCGAAAAACTGTTTTTT. This sequence encodes CASSLEDSEKLFF. V is TRBV7-8 and J is TRBJ1-4, with D maybe TRBD1 (6 bases). Trimming took 1 base from V and 8 from J, leaving 8 bases between them. This CDR3 is built from 13 residues. Germline-derived CDR1 and CDR2 are SGHVS and FQNEAQ.

This clone was observed a few times. The chain is built from TRBV5-4 and TRBJ1-3; no firm D call. CDR3 length: 15 residues. Germline CDR1 reads SGHNT; CDR2 reads YYREEE (reference sequence). Trimming left V 9 bases short and J 0 bases short, with 16 bases between. CDR3: CATSKEQHSGNTIYF. The DNA of the CDR3 is TGTGCCACCTCGAAGGAGCAGCACTCTGGAAACACCATATATTTT.

In this sample, this clone turned up once. V usage is TRBV4-2 and J usage is TRBJ2-3, with unresolved D. CDR1 and CDR2 (germline): LGHNA, YNFKEQ. The CDR3 consists of 16 residues. The ends were cut back, 0 bases at V and 4 bases at J, with 14 bases in the middle. The CDR3 here is CASSQEFSRGSDTQYF. In nucleotides, the CDR3 is TGTGCCAGCAGCCAAGAATTTAGCAGAGGTTCAGATACGCAGTATTTT.

The chain combines TRBV7-2 with TRBJ1-4; 7 nucleotides line up with TRBD1. The CDR3 extends over 16 amino acids. V was clipped by 1 base and J by 2 bases; unmatched bases: 4. The germline gives CDR1 SGHTA, CDR2 FQGNSA. As DNA, the CDR3 is TGTGCCAGCAGCTTAGGGACAGGTCGGACTAATGAAAAACTGTTTTTT. This sequence encodes CASSLGTGRTNEKLFF.

The chain has TRBV10-3 and TRBJ1-6, with 8 bases aligning to TRBD1. Germline CDR1 ENHRY, CDR2 SYGVKD. The length of the CDR3 is 14 residues. V shed 3 bases, J shed 8 bases, and the junction held 3 bases outside the gene matches. CDR3 nucleotide sequence: TGTGCCATCAGTGACAGGGGGCGGGATTCACCCCTCCACTTT. Translating gives CAISDRGRDSPLHF.

This clone was found once. The chain employs TRBV5-1 and TRBJ2-3; D gene unclear. The CDR3 runs to 16 residues. The V end was cut by 0 bases, the J end by 0 bases, with 11 bases between. Germline V gene lookup returns CDR1 SGHRS and CDR2 YFSETQ. As DNA, the CDR3 is TGCGCCAGCAGCTTGGGTCAGAAATCTAGCACAGATACGCAGTATTTT. It is translated as CASSLGQKSSTDTQYF.